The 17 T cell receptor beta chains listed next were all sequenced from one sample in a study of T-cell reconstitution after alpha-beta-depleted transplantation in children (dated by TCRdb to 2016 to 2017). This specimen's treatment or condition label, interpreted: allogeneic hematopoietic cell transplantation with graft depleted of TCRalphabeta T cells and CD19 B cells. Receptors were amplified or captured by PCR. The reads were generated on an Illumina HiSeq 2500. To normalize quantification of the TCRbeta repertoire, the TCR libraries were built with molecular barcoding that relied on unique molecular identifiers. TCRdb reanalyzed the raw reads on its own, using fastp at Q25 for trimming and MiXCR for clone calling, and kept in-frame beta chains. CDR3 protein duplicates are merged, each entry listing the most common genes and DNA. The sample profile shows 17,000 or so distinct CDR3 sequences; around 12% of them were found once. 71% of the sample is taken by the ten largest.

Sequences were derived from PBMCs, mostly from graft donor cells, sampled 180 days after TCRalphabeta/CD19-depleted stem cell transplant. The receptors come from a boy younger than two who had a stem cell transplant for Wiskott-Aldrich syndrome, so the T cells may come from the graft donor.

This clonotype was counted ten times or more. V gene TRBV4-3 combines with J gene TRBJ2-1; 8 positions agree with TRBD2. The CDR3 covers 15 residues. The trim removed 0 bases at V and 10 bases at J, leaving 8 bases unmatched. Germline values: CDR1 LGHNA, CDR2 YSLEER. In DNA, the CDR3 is TGCGCCAGCAGCCAAGATGTTGGTTTAGCGGGAGAGCAGTTCTTC. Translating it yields CASSQDVGLAGEQFF.

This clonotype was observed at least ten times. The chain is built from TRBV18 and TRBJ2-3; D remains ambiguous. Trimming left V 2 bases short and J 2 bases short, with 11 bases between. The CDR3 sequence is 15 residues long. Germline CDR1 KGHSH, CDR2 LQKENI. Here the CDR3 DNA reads TGTGCCAGCTCACCAGGACGATCGTTCACAGATACGCAGTATTTT. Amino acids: CASSPGRSFTDTQYF.

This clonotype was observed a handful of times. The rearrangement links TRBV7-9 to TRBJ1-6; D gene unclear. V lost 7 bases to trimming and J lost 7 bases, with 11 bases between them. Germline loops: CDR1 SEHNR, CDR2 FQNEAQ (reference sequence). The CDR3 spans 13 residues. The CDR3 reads CASTLTGNSPLHF. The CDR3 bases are TGTGCCAGCACCCTTACGGGGAATTCACCCCTCCACTTT.

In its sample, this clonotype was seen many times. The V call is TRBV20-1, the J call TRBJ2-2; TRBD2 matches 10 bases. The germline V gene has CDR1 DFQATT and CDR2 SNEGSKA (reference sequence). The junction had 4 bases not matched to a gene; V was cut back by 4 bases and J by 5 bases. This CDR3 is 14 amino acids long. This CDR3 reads CSATGTSVTGELFF. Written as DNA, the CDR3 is TGCAGTGCTACCGGGACTAGCGTAACCGGGGAGCTGTTTTTT.

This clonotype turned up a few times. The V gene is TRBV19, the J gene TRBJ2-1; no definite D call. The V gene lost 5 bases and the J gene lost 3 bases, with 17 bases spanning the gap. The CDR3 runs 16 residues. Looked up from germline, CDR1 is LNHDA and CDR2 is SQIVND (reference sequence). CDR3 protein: CASSLIMVGSYNEQFF. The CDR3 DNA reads TGTGCCAGTAGTCTTATTATGGTGGGAAGCTACAATGAGCAGTTCTTC.

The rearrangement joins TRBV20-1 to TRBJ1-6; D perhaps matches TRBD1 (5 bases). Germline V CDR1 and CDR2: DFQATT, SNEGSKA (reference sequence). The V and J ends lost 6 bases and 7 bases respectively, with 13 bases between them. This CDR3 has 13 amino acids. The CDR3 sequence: CSAGGKGNSPLHF. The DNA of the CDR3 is TGCAGTGCCGGGGGTAAGGGGAATTCACCCCTCCACTTT.

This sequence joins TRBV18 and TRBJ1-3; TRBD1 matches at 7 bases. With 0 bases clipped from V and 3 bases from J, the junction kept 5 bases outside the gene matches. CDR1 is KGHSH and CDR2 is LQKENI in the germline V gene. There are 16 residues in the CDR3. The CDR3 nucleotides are TGTGCCAGCTCACCACCAGGGGGCAGAGGTGGAAACACCATATATTTT. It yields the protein CASSPPGGRGGNTIYF.

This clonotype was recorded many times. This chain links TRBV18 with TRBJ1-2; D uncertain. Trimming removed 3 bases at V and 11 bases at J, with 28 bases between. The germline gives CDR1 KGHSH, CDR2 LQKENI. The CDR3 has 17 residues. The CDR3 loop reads CASSPQISAGSERWYTF. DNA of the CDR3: TGTGCCAGCTCACCGCAAATCTCGGCGGGATCGGAGAGATGGTACACCTTC.

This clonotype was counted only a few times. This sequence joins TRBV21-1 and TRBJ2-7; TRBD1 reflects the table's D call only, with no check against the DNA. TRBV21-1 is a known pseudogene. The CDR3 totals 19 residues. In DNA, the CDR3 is TGTGCCAGCAGCTCAATAAAGGACAGGGGGCTCGCCCTACGCTACGAGCAGTACTTC. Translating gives CASSSIKDRGLALRYEQYF.

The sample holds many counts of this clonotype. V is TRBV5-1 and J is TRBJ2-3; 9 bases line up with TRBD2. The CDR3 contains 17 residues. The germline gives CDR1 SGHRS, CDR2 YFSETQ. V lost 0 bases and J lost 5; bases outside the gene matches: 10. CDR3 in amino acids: CASSLAPTSGRLDTQYF. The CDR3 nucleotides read TGCGCCAGCAGCTTGGCACCGACTAGCGGCCGATTAGATACGCAGTATTTT. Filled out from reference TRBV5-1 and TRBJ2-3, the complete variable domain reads KAGVTQTPRYLIKTRGQQVTLSCSPISGHRSVSWYQQTPGQGLQFLFEYFSETQRNKGNFPGRFSGRQFSNSRSEMNVSTLELGDSALYLCASSLAPTSGRLDTQYFGPGTRLTVL.

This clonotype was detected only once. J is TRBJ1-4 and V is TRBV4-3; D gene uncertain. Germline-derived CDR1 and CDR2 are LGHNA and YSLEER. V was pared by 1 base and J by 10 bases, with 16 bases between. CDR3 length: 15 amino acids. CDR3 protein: CASSQVRLLLGKLFF. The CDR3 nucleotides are TGCGCCAGCAGCCAAGTTCGACTTCTACTGGGAAAACTGTTTTTT.

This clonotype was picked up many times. The DNA for the CDR3 is TGCGCCAGCAGCCACGGACAGGGACAAGAGACCCAGTACTTC. It encodes CASSHGQGQETQYF. The V gene is TRBV4-3, the J gene TRBJ2-5, with 8 bases lining up with TRBD1. Germline values: CDR1 LGHNA, CDR2 YSLEER. The CDR3 is made up of 14 amino acids. V lost 3 bases to trimming and J lost 2 bases; unmatched junction nucleotides: 2.

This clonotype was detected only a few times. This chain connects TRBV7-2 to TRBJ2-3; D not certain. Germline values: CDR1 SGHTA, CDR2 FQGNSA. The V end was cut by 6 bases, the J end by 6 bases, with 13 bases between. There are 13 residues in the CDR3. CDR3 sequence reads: CASRTGMGDTQYF. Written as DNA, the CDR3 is TGTGCCAGCAGGACTGGTATGGGGGATACGCAGTATTTT.

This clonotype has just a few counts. The CDR3 sequence: CASSQEAARTDTQYF. The CDR3 DNA reads as TGTGCCAGCAGCCAAGAAGCGGCTCGCACAGATACGCAGTATTTT. The J gene is TRBJ2-3, the V gene TRBV3-1, with a weak D call TRBD2 (5 bases). The CDR3 consists of 15 residues. Trimming shortened V by 0 bases and J by 1 base, and 8 bases separated the two germline ends. Germline V gives CDR1 LGHDT, CDR2 YNNKEL (reference sequence).

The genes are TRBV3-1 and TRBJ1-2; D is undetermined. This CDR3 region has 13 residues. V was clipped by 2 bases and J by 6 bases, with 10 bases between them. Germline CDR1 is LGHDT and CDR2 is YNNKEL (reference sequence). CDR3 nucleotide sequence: TGTGCCAGCAGCCAAATGGATAGAAATGGCTACACCTTC. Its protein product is CASSQMDRNGYTF.

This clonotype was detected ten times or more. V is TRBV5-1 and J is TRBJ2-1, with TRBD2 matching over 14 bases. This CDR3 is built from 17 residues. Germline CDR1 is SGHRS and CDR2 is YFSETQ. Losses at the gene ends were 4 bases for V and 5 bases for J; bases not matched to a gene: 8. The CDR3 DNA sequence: TGCGCCAGCAGCCCGGGACTAGCGGGGGCGGATAACAATGAGCAGTTCTTC. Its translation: CASSPGLAGADNNEQFF.

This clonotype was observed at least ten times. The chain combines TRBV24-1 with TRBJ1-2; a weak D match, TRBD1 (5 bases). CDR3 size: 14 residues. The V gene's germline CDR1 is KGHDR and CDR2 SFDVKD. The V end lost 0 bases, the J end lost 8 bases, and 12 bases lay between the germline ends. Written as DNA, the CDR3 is TGTGCCACCAGTGATTTGCGGGGCCCTGGAGGCTACACCTTC. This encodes CATSDLRGPGGYTF.